This TCR beta chain emerged from a study of cytomegalovirus exposure and HLA in healthy donors. The wider study: One earlier analysis, a look at some 180 million T cells, found almost 120 million unique TCR beta sequences. Whole-study results and caveats: TCR beta sequences reportedly predicted most subjects' HLA-A and HLA-B alleles accurately. Later examination showed HLA-associated TCR beta chains had greater clonal expansion than equally common others. Further analysis was carried out later, and it showed several of the most significant clusters appearing linked to common viral pathogens.

This CDR3 comprises 14 residues. Germline V gene sequence: CDR1 SGHRS, CDR2 YFSETQ. V lost 6 bases and J lost 3, with 16 bases in between. The PCR contained 60 Vbeta and 13 Jbeta primers. Only in-frame clones appear in the TCRdb table, and some are missing; sequencing was by immunoSEQ multiplex PCR. The sample consists of more than 95,000 clones, 60% to 75% of them appearing once. Concerning this clone: Its antigen is still unknown.

V usage is TRBV5-1 and J usage is TRBJ2-7; D might be TRBD1 (7 bases). The sequence came from a woman aged 70-85 years in good health and CMV-seropositive. Source material: PBMCs. In DNA form, the CDR3 reads TGCGCCAGCACCCCCGGGGGACAGATCTACGAGCAGTACTTC. It is translated as CASTPGGQIYEQYF. Full variable domain (remainder filled in from reference TRBV5-1 and TRBJ2-7): KAGVTQTPRYLIKTRGQQVTLSCSPISGHRSVSWYQQTPGQGLQFLFEYFSETQRNKGNFPGRFSGRQFSNSRSEMNVSTLELGDSALYLCASTPGGQIYEQYFGPGTRLTVT.